This T cell receptor beta chain was identified during a study of T cell responses to AZD1222 COVID-19 vaccine. The analysis combined second doses at about 4 or about 12 weeks. On this clone: Its antigen is not identified.

TCRdb keeps only in-frame clones here, not all; method: immunoSEQ multiplex PCR. The sample contains about 150,000 clones, roughly nine tenths of which appear only once. Findings and limits, study-wide: Most donors were white British and more were female, and clonal diversity was possibly underestimated. Increases in Spike-specific TCR breadth and depth were seen after two AZD1222 doses.

With V trimmed by 7 bases and J by 4 bases, 14 bases remained unmatched. Germline-derived CDR1 and CDR2 are LNHDA and SQIVND (reference sequence). The CDR3 is 16 amino acids. The origin of this receptor is an adult who received the AZD1222 COVID-19 vaccine. The material was peripheral blood, obtained 28 days after the second AZD1222 dose. The J gene is TRBJ1-2, the V gene TRBV19; TRBD1 matches at 8 bases. CDR3 in amino acids: CASTIGGDRTFYGYTF. CDR3 DNA sequence: TGTGCCAGTACCATAGGGGGGGACAGGACCTTCTATGGCTACACCTTC. Full variable domain (outside the CDR3, taken from reference TRBV19 and TRBJ1-2): DGGITQSPKYLFRKEGQNVTLSCEQNLNHDAMYWYRQDPGQGLRLIYYSQIVNDFQKGDIAEGYSVSREKKESFPLTVTSAQKNPTAFYLCASTIGGDRTFYGYTFGSGTRLTVV.